The clone carrying this T cell receptor (beta chain) was observed a few times. This entry belongs to a study of T cells in Graves' hyperthyroidism and ophthalmopathy. The V and J ends lost 4 bases and 9 bases, in that order; junction bases with no gene match: 9. The CDR3 runs 14 residues. Per germline, CDR1 SGHRS and CDR2 YFSETQ. There were TCR beta CDR3 regions amplified from RNA transcripts. First-round RT-PCR targeting the TCR CDR3 was performed with the HTBI primer set. TCRdb reanalysed the multiplex PCR reads using MiXCR and keeps one entry per CDR3 protein. The sample records more than 550,000 distinct CDR3 sequences, 15% to 20% being singletons.

The receptor's source is a man aged 50-60 years with Graves' hyperthyroidism. Sequencing used blood. V usage is TRBV5-1 and J usage is TRBJ2-4; 8 nucleotides agree with TRBD1. In DNA, the CDR3 is TGCGCCAGCAGCCCCCTTCCTACAGGGGGCATTCAGTACTTC. As protein: CASSPLPTGGIQYF.